These T cell receptor beta chains were read from a single sample in a study of CD8 T cells in Susac syndrome. TCRdb used MiXCR to reprocess the immunoSEQ multiplex PCR reads, holding one entry per CDR3 protein. The table lists some 180,000 distinct CDR3 sequences, about 95% of them singletons. Source material: CD4+ T cells from PBMCs. These receptors all stem from a human donor in good health. Each CDR3 is given with its conserved first and last residue. The D gene is left open where the match is weak. Clone size is not always given. Where it is, it says once, few, many or a class for expanded clones.

d_call j_call clone_size v_call cdr3_aa cdr3_nt
NA TRBJ2-2 NA TRBV30 CAWRNLVSSGELFF TGTGCCTGGAGGAATCTAGTATCGTCCGGGGAGCTGTTTTTT
NA TRBJ2-5 NA TRBV9 CASSATAQETQYF TGTGCCAGCAGCGCGACGGCTCAAGAGACCCAGTACTTC
TRBD1 TRBJ2-5 NA TRBV29-1 CSVLGQGARGTQYF TGCAGCGTCCTAGGACAGGGGGCGCGTGGGACCCAGTACTTC
TRBD1 TRBJ2-7 NA TRBV29-1 CSVGGTGGYEQYF TGCAGCGTTGGCGGGACAGGCGGCTACGAGCAGTACTTC
NA TRBJ1-2 NA TRBV15 CATSRGFRQEPNYGYTF TGTGCCACCAGCAGAGGCTTCCGCCAGGAACCTAACTATGGCTACACCTTC
NA TRBJ2-3 NA TRBV7-2 CASSPFTDTQYF TGTGCCAGCAGCCCTTTCACAGATACGCAGTATTTT
NA TRBJ2-1 few TRBV12-3/TRBV12-4 CASSLEGGAYNEQFF TGTGCCAGCAGTCTGGAAGGGGGTGCCTACAATGAGCAGTTCTTC
NA TRBJ2-7 few TRBV7-2 CASSDRYEQYF TGTGCCAGCAGCGACCGCTACGAGCAGTACTTC
NA TRBJ2-7 NA TRBV12-3/TRBV12-4 CASTSTGFEQYF TGTGCCAGCACCTCCACAGGGTTCGAGCAGTACTTC
NA TRBJ2-5 NA TRBV12-3/TRBV12-4 CASSRRGGSAQETQYF TGTGCCAGCAGCCGAAGGGGCGGCAGCGCCCAAGAGACCCAGTACTTC
TRBD1 TRBJ2-1 NA TRBV12-3/TRBV12-4 CASSPPGQGSHNEQFF TGTGCCAGCAGTCCCCCGGGACAGGGATCCCACAATGAGCAGTTCTTC
TRBD2 TRBJ2-5 NA TRBV29-1 CSVGGLGETQYF TGCAGCGTTGGCGGACTAGGAGAGACCCAGTACTTC
TRBD1 TRBJ2-7 NA TRBV18 CASSPRGRTEQYF TGTGCCAGCTCACCAAGGGGGCGTACGGAGCAGTACTTC
NA TRBJ2-7 NA TRBV4-3 CASSQEASGGLRPQYF TGCGCCAGCAGCCAAGAAGCATCCGGAGGGCTGCGTCCGCAGTACTTC
TRBD1 TRBJ2-2 NA TRBV29-1 CSVVGSKDRGNTGELFF TGCAGCGTTGTAGGATCGAAGGACAGGGGAAACACCGGGGAGCTGTTTTTT
NA TRBJ2-5 NA TRBV6-2/TRBV6-3 CASSSPSRQETQYF TGTGCCAGCAGTTCCCCTAGCAGACAAGAGACCCAGTACTTC
NA TRBJ1-4 NA TRBV20-1 CSARGGQGDEKLFF TGCAGTGCTAGAGGGGGGCAGGGAGATGAAAAACTGTTTTTT
NA TRBJ2-1 few TRBV7-3 CASSLYGSSYNEQFF TGTGCCAGCAGCTTATACGGGAGCTCCTACAATGAGCAGTTCTTC
TRBD2 TRBJ2-7 NA TRBV6-2/TRBV6-3 CASRHLTSGGTYEQYF TGTGCCAGCAGACACTTGACTAGCGGGGGCACCTACGAGCAGTACTTC